This passage covers 26 T cell receptor beta chains from one sample sequenced in a study of T cell clonality in common variable immunodeficiency. Sequencing was performed with immunoSEQ multiplex PCR; in TCRdb, only in-frame clones are kept and a portion is missing. Reported are 30,000 to 35,000 clones, none seen only once; the ten largest carry 4% to 5%. The sequenced sample was peripheral blood mononuclear cells. Source of these receptors: a person aged 18 to 69 in good health.

This clone came up a few times. The CDR3 end lies 3 residues beyond the end of the read and is filled in from the germline J gene. The gene calls are TRBV6-2 or TRBV6-3 and TRBJ1-2; D remains ambiguous. Looked up from germline, CDR1 is MNHEY and CDR2 is SVGEGT. There are 14 residues in the CDR3. Here the CDR3 reads CASSRLAGEDTYTF. CDR3 bases read: TGTGCCAGCAGCCGACTAGCGGGAGAGGATACC.

The table lists this clone with many counts. The missing CDR3 end, 3 residues past where the read stops, is filled in from the germline J gene. This chain uses TRBV7-6 with TRBJ2-1; TRBD1 aligns across 7 bases. The germline gives CDR1 SGHVS, CDR2 FNYEAQ. CDR3 length equals 16 residues. The V gene end was trimmed by 1 base and the J gene end by 0 bases; junction bases not matched to a gene: 3. The CDR3 loop is CASSLEGASSYNEQFF. CDR3 DNA, as far as it was read: TGTGCCAGCAGCTTAGAGGGGGCGAGCTCCTACAATGAG. Full variable domain (missing parts from reference TRBV7-6 and TRBJ2-1): GAGVSQSPRYKVTKRGQDVALRCDPISGHVSLYWYRQALGQGPEFLTYFNYEAQQDKSGLPNDRFSAERPEGSISTLTIQRTEQRDSAMYRCASSLEGASSYNEQFFGPGTRLTVL.

There are many counts of this clone. Partial CDR3 DNA: TGTGCCAGTAGCGTGACAGGGAGTATGAACACTGAA. This gives the protein CASSVTGSMNTE. From start to end, the CDR3 is CASSVTGSMNTEAFF. The rearrangement uses TRBV19 and TRBJ1-1; 7 bases align to TRBD1. The read ends 3 residues early relative to the CDR3; the germline J gene fills the gap. The CDR3 is made up of 15 amino acids. The germline V gene encodes CDR1 LNHDA and CDR2 SQIVND (reference sequence). J was trimmed by 0 bases and V by 6 bases; bases with no gene match: 7.

Many counts were recorded for this clone. Read data end 3 residues before the CDR3 end; the end is taken from the germline J gene. The chain uses TRBV30 and TRBJ1-1; D unclear. This CDR3 comprises 13 residues. CDR1 is GTSNPN and CDR2 is SVGIG in the germline V gene (reference sequence). Trimming stripped 3 bases from V and 1 base from J, with 9 bases between. The sequenced CDR3 bases are TGTGCCTGGAGCCCGCGACAGAACACTGAA. Translating it yields CAWSPRQNTE. The complete CDR3 sequence is CAWSPRQNTEAFF.

A remark on this clone: One base away lies a much larger clone, so this may be a sequencing read error. Coverage ceases 3 residues before the CDR3 finishes, and the germline J gene fills in the end. This chain links TRBV20-1 with TRBJ2-5, with D perhaps TRBD2 (6 bases). Germline V lookup: CDR1 DFQATT, CDR2 SNEGSKA (reference sequence). This CDR3 spans 14 amino acids. The CDR3 DNA, read in part, is TGCAGTGCTAGTCCTTTTACTAGCACAGATACC. It is translated as CSASPFTSTDT. The CDR3 in its entirety is CSASPFTSTDTQYF.

In its sample, this clone was seen many times. The covered CDR3 bases are TGCGCCAGCAGCCCTGGGGGACAGGGACTTGTGGGGGAGACC. Protein: CASSPGGQGLVGET. In full, the CDR3 reads CASSPGGQGLVGETQYF. The chain combines TRBV5-1 with TRBJ2-5; 9 bases fit TRBD1. The CDR3 end is not reached by the read, which stops 3 residues before it; the germline J gene fills it in. CDR3 length equals 17 residues. CDR1 SGHRS and CDR2 YFSETQ come from the germline V gene. The J segment lost 5 bases and the V segment lost 4 bases, leaving 15 bases of the junction unmatched.

This clone came up a few times. The sequenced CDR3 bases are TGTGCCAGCAGTGAAGCCCCGACAGGGGGCTATGAAAAG. The encoded protein is CASSEAPTGGYEK. The full-length CDR3 reads as CASSEAPTGGYEKLFF. This rearrangement joins TRBV6-1 to TRBJ2-2; 10 nucleotides match TRBD1. Read sequence stops 3 residues before the CDR3 end, and the germline J gene provides the missing end. Germline CDR1 and CDR2: MNHNS and SASEGT. The CDR3 is made up of 16 amino acids.

This clone was seen repeatedly, ten times or more. The read stops 3 residues short of the end of the CDR3; the missing end is completed from the germline J gene. V gene TRBV12-3 or TRBV12-4 combines with J gene TRBJ2-1; tentatively, D is TRBD2 (5 bases). The CDR3 loop spans 12 amino acids. With 3 bases removed from V and 6 bases from J, the gap between germline ends came to 6 bases. The CDR3 bases that were read are TGTGCCAGCAGTTTTCGGGGCAATGAG. It is translated as CASSFRGNE. The whole CDR3 sequence is CASSFRGNEQFF.

Many counts were recorded for this clone. The read ends 3 residues early relative to the CDR3; the germline J gene fills the gap. The chain uses TRBV5-1 and TRBJ2-3; 7 nucleotides match TRBD1. The CDR3 is made up of 17 amino acids. Germline V gene lookup returns CDR1 SGHRS and CDR2 YFSETQ. J gave up 2 bases and V 0 bases, and 9 bases lay outside the gene matches. CDR3 amino acids: CASSLGAGGSLTDTQYF. The covered CDR3 bases are TGCGCCAGCAGCTTGGGAGCAGGGGGAAGCCTCACAGATACG.

This clone appeared many times. The sequence runs out 3 residues before the end of the CDR3; the remainder is reconstructed from the germline J gene. The gene calls are TRBV13 and TRBJ1-6; no clear D. V shed 5 bases and J shed 7 bases, with 12 bases lying between them. CDR1 is PRHDT and CDR2 is FYEKMQ in the germline V gene (reference sequence). The CDR3 runs 14 residues. Incomplete CDR3 DNA: TGTGCCAGCAGCCAGAGGCCCCAGAATTCACCC. Translated: CASSQRPQNSP. The entire CDR3 reads CASSQRPQNSPLHF.

This clone was found a few times. The read ends 3 residues early relative to the CDR3; the germline J gene fills the gap. This chain uses TRBV19 with TRBJ2-5; TRBD2 matches at 7 bases. The germline V gene encodes CDR1 LNHDA and CDR2 SQIVND (reference sequence). This CDR3 is built from 15 residues. With 1 base clipped from V and 4 bases from J, the junction kept 6 bases outside the gene matches. The CDR3 loop reads CASSIVRGRGETQYF. The sequenced part of the CDR3 DNA is TGTGCCAGTAGTATAGTACGGGGGAGGGGAGAGACC.

This clone has at least ten counts. Read coverage stops 3 residues before the CDR3 terminus; the germline J gene supplies the remainder. The chain links TRBV6-1 to TRBJ2-7, with D perhaps TRBD2 (6 bases). V lost 2 bases and J 2 bases, leaving 10 bases between the germline ends. There are 14 residues in the CDR3. CDR1 and CDR2 (germline): MNHNS, SASEGT. CDR3 amino acids: CASSESGPPYEQYF. The covered CDR3 bases are TGTGCCAGCAGTGAAAGCGGGCCCCCCTACGAG.

This clone came up many times. Read coverage stops 3 residues before the CDR3 terminus; the germline J gene supplies the remainder. The chain employs TRBV6-1 and TRBJ1-2; D ambiguous. V shed 1 base and J shed 4 bases, with 13 bases lying between them. The germline gives CDR1 MNHNS, CDR2 SASEGT. The CDR3 spans 15 residues. CDR3 sequence reads: CASSEEGYGRYGYTF. Partial CDR3 DNA: TGTGCCAGCAGTGAAGAGGGCTACGGTCGCTATGGC.

There are many counts of this clone. The read falls 3 residues short of the CDR3 end, and the missing part is taken from the germline J gene. The genes are TRBV20-1 and TRBJ1-2; D remains ambiguous. The CDR3 runs 13 residues. Trimming shortened V by 0 bases and J by 0 bases, and 5 bases separated the two germline ends. Germline CDR1 is DFQATT and CDR2 is SNEGSKA (reference sequence). Partial CDR3 DNA: TGCAGTGCTAGAGATCTATCTAACTATGGC. Translation gives CSARDLSNYG. The whole CDR3 reads CSARDLSNYGYTF.

This clone was observed at least ten times. Incomplete CDR3 DNA: TGTGCCAGCAGCCAGCCGGGACAGGGAAGAGAGACC. Translating gives CASSQPGQGRET. The entire CDR3 protein reads CASSQPGQGRETQYF. The V gene is TRBV7-9, the J gene TRBJ2-5, with 9 bases matching TRBD1. The CDR3 extends 3 residues past the end of the read, so its final part is completed from the germline J gene. The CDR3 has 15 residues. The V gene's germline CDR1 is SEHNR and CDR2 FQNEAQ (reference sequence). The trim removed 5 bases at V and 4 bases at J, leaving 8 bases unmatched. Full variable domain (missing parts from reference TRBV7-9 and TRBJ2-5): DTGVSQNPRHKITKRGQNVTFRCDPISEHNRLYWYRQTLGQGPEFLTYFQNEAQLEKSRLLSDRFSAERPKGSFSTLEIQRTEQGDSAMYLCASSQPGQGRETQYFGPGTRLLVL.

This clone was picked up many times. The CDR3 DNA, read in part, is TGCGCCAGCAGCACCAGGGGGGAAATCATCCTTGAAAAA. Translating it yields CASSTRGEIILEK. In full, the CDR3 reads CASSTRGEIILEKLFF. The rearrangement joins TRBV5-1 to TRBJ1-4; TRBD1 agrees at 7 bases. The observed sequence ends 3 residues before the CDR3 terminus, with the missing tail filled in from the germline J gene. Germline trimming cut 4 bases from V and 7 bases from J; bases unmatched to any gene: 13. This CDR3 contains 16 residues. Germline values: CDR1 SGHRS, CDR2 YFSETQ.

In the case of this clone: From the germline J gene comes the end of the CDR3, since the read stops 3 residues before it. The V and J genes are TRBV30 and TRBJ1-2; possibly TRBD1 for D (5 bases). This CDR3 has 12 residues. CDR1 and CDR2 from the germline V gene are GTSNPN and SVGIG (reference sequence). The sequenced part of the CDR3 DNA is TGTGCCTGGACTCAATCGGGGGGTACC. Residues: CAWTQSGGT. The entire CDR3 sequence reads CAWTQSGGTYTF.

This clone has ten or more counts. The read stops 3 residues short of the end of the CDR3; the missing end is completed from the germline J gene. The V gene is TRBV18, the J gene TRBJ2-3; weak D call: TRBD2 (5 bases). The CDR3 extends over 15 amino acids. Germline loops: CDR1 KGHSH, CDR2 LQKENI. Trimming removed 1 base from V and 2 bases from J, with 10 bases in between. CDR3 bases read: TGTGCCAGCTCACCACAACTAGGGAACACAGATACG. Its translation is CASSPQLGNTDT. The entire CDR3 sequence reads CASSPQLGNTDTQYF. Full variable domain (outside the CDR3, taken from reference TRBV18 and TRBJ2-3): NAGVMQNPRHLVRRRGQEARLRCSPMKGHSHVYWYRQLPEEGLKFMVYLQKENIIDESGMPKERFSAEFPKEGPSILRIQQVVRGDSAAYFCASSPQLGNTDTQYFGPGTRLTVL.

This clone was seen more than once but under ten times. The read finishes 3 residues shy of the CDR3 end, and the germline J gene is used to complete it. The J gene is TRBJ1-1, the V gene TRBV30; tentative D call: TRBD1 (5 bases). CDR1 and CDR2 from the germline V gene are GTSNPN and SVGIG (reference sequence). The CDR3 has 14 residues. Partial CDR3 DNA: TGTGCCTGGAGTGTTGGGGGGAGGGTAGATACG. Translating gives CAWSVGGRVDT. The CDR3, in full, reads CAWSVGGRVDTAFF.

This clone was seen a few times. The observed sequence ends 3 residues before the CDR3 terminus, with the missing tail filled in from the germline J gene. The chain links TRBV20-1 to TRBJ2-7, with D possibly being TRBD2 (6 bases). In germline, CDR1 is DFQATT, CDR2 SNEGSKA (reference sequence). The V gene lost 5 bases and the J gene lost 2 bases, with 10 bases spanning the gap. This CDR3 region has 12 residues. The CDR3 protein is CSAGDSTYEQYF. The covered CDR3 bases are TGCAGTGCTGGGGACTCCACCTACGAG.

This clone appeared many times. The read falls 3 residues short of the CDR3 end, and the missing part is taken from the germline J gene. The chain recombines TRBV7-2 with TRBJ1-5, with 8 bases identical to TRBD1. Germline V gene lookup returns CDR1 SGHTA and CDR2 FQGNSA. The CDR3 is 14 amino acids. V trimming: 4 bases; J trimming: 6 bases; junction bases outside the gene matches: 5. This CDR3 reads CASSSQGVRQPQHF. The DNA read from the CDR3 is TGTGCCAGCAGCTCACAGGGGGTACGTCAGCCC.

In its sample, this clone was seen many times. Read sequence stops 3 residues before the CDR3 end, and the germline J gene provides the missing end. The chain couples TRBV30 to TRBJ2-3, with 8 positions matching TRBD1. This CDR3 has 16 residues. The ends lost 2 bases at V and 3 bases at J; junction bases unmatched: 10. Germline CDR1 reads GTSNPN; CDR2 reads SVGIG (reference sequence). Partial CDR3 DNA: TGTGCCTGGAGTACAACAGGGGGAGGAAGGACAGATACG. This translates into CAWSTTGGGRTDT. From start to end, the CDR3 is CAWSTTGGGRTDTQYF.

This clone has just a few counts. A read error may produce the germline difference seen at one junction end. Read sequence stops 3 residues before the CDR3 end, and the germline J gene provides the missing end. In the same sample, other DNA sequences code for this CDR3. The chain is built from TRBV30 and TRBJ1-3; no clear D. Per germline, CDR1 GTSNPN and CDR2 SVGIG (reference sequence). The CDR3 is made up of 15 amino acids. The sequenced part of the CDR3 DNA is TGTGCCTGGAGTGTACTGAACAGCTTGGTAAACACT. Translated: CAWSVLNSLVNT. The full CDR3 is CAWSVLNSLVNTIYF.

This clone was seen a handful of times. The read stops 3 residues short of the end of the CDR3; the missing end is completed from the germline J gene. The gene calls are TRBV19 and TRBJ2-2; D perhaps matches TRBD1 (5 bases). This CDR3 comprises 16 residues. Germline values: CDR1 LNHDA, CDR2 SQIVND (reference sequence). The covered CDR3 bases are TGTGCCAGTAGTATTTTGGGGCAGGACGAAGCTGAAAAG. This sequence encodes CASSILGQDEAEK. The CDR3 in its entirety is CASSILGQDEAEKLFF.

This clone was counted many times. The CDR3 extends 3 residues past the end of the read, so its final part is completed from the germline J gene. V gene TRBV7-9 combines with J gene TRBJ2-7; D is unresolved. Per the germline V gene, CDR1 is SEHNR and CDR2 is FQNEAQ (reference sequence). Between the trimmed V and J ends, which lost 1 base and 3 bases, there was a span of 4 bases. The CDR3 totals 12 residues. Incomplete CDR3 DNA: TGTGCCAGCAGCTTAGGCGTCTACGAG. Amino acids: CASSLGVYE. The CDR3 reads in full as CASSLGVYEQYF.

This clone was seen repeatedly, ten times or more. The CDR3 extends 3 residues past the end of the read, so its final part is completed from the germline J gene. The V gene is TRBV20-1, the J gene TRBJ1-1; 7 nucleotides align to TRBD1. The germline CDR1 and CDR2 sequences are DFQATT and SNEGSKA (reference sequence). The length of the CDR3 is 15 residues. V lost 0 bases to trimming and J lost 1 base; unmatched junction nucleotides: 5. CDR3 sequence reads: CSARDSGTANTEAFF. CDR3 bases read: TGCAGTGCTAGAGACAGTGGGACAGCGAACACTGAA.